These 19 T cell receptor beta chains came from one sample sequenced in a study of identical twins. From the 5' RACE reads, TCRdb called clonotypes with MiXCR, one entry per CDR3 protein. The sample holds 570,000 or so distinct CDR3 sequences; just under 10% are singletons and the top ten take roughly 3%. The sample was also reused in another study, on yellow fever vaccine responses in identical twins.

Sample: PBMCs. These receptor sequences come from a woman between 18 and 30 years old in good health.

This chain uses TRBV20-1 with TRBJ2-7; no definite D call. The CDR3 sequence is 14 residues long. With 5 bases removed from V and 2 bases from J, the gap between germline ends came to 16 bases. Germline loops: CDR1 DFQATT, CDR2 SNEGSKA (reference sequence). The CDR3 nucleotides read TGCAGTGCTTCTGACGCGGTTGCTACCTACGAGCAGTACTTC. Its protein product is CSASDAVATYEQYF.

This clonotype has just one count. The chain carries TRBV7-2 and TRBJ2-7; D is ambiguous. In germline, CDR1 is SGHTA, CDR2 FQGNSA. With 3 bases removed from V and 6 bases from J, the gap between germline ends came to 18 bases. The length of the CDR3 is 15 residues. This CDR3 is CASSLRIVGSPEQYF. DNA for the CDR3: TGTGCCAGCAGCTTGAGGATCGTCGGTAGTCCCGAGCAGTACTTC.

There are many counts of this clonotype. The chain joins TRBV5-1 to TRBJ2-1; 7 bases are a match to TRBD1. Losses at the gene ends were 5 bases for V and 4 bases for J; bases not matched to a gene: 9. Germline CDR1 and CDR2: SGHRS and YFSETQ. This CDR3 contains 15 residues. CDR3 sequence: CASRETGNRYNEQFF. The CDR3 DNA sequence: TGCGCCAGCAGAGAGACAGGGAATAGATACAATGAGCAGTTCTTC.

Many counts were recorded for this clonotype. This sequence joins TRBV20-1 and TRBJ2-7; 8 nucleotides agree with TRBD2. The CDR3 is 14 residues long. V trimming: 1 base; J trimming: 3 bases; junction bases outside the gene matches: 5. From germline, CDR1 is DFQATT and CDR2 SNEGSKA (reference sequence). The CDR3 DNA sequence: TGCAGTGCTAGAGGTAGCGGGGACTTCTACGAGCAGTACTTC. It encodes CSARGSGDFYEQYF.

This clonotype was picked up a small number of times. J is TRBJ2-2 and V is TRBV12-3 or TRBV12-4; D ambiguous. V was pared by 8 bases and J by 5 bases, with 12 bases between. The CDR3 has 13 amino acids. The CDR3 spells CASAPLGTGELFF. CDR3 sequence (DNA): TGTGCCAGCGCACCTCTGGGGACCGGGGAGCTGTTTTTT.

There are a few counts of this clonotype. The chain carries TRBV11-2 and TRBJ2-2, with TRBD2 matching 9 bases. CDR3 length: 18 residues. Germline V gene data show CDR1 as SGHAT and CDR2 as FQNNGV. V trimming: 4 bases; J trimming: 6 bases; junction bases outside the gene matches: 15. Here the CDR3 DNA reads TGTGCCAGCAGCTCAATTGCCGTTGCGGGAGGGCGCGCCGGGGAGCTGTTTTTT. This sequence encodes CASSSIAVAGGRAGELFF. The variable domain in full, with the rest retrieved from reference TRBV11-2 and TRBJ2-2, is EAGVAQSPRYKIIEKRQSVAFWCNPISGHATLYWYQQILGQGPKLLIQFQNNGVVDDSQLPKDRFSAERLKGVDSTLKIQPAKLEDSAVYLCASSSIAVAGGRAGELFFGEGSRLTVL.

This clonotype has a handful of counts. The chain carries TRBV4-3 and TRBJ2-2, with D possibly TRBD2 on 6 matching bases. Trimming left V 4 bases short and J 6 bases short, with 27 bases between. The CDR3 has 19 residues. Germline V gene lookup returns CDR1 LGHNA and CDR2 YSLEER. CDR3 protein: CASSPIEGWGGKSPGELFF. The CDR3 nucleotides are TGCGCCAGCAGCCCCATAGAGGGTTGGGGCGGGAAATCCCCCGGGGAGCTGTTTTTT.

This clonotype has a count of ten or more. V and J are TRBV20-1 and TRBJ1-2; 8 bases line up with TRBD1. The CDR3 spans 15 residues. The germline V gene encodes CDR1 DFQATT and CDR2 SNEGSKA (reference sequence). The junction had 8 bases not matched to a gene; V was cut back by 0 bases and J by 5 bases. The CDR3 reads CSARDRAGGAYGYTF. The CDR3 DNA reads TGCAGTGCTAGAGATCGGGCAGGGGGCGCATATGGCTACACCTTC.

This clonotype has at least ten counts. The chain has TRBV29-1 and TRBJ2-3; TRBD1 matches at 12 bases. CDR3 length equals 16 residues. V was clipped by 5 bases and J by 4 bases; unmatched bases: 10. CDR1 and CDR2 (germline): SQVTM, ANQGSEA. CDR3 protein: CSVLLPGQGAADTQYF. CDR3 coding DNA: TGCAGCGTTCTCCTGCCGGGACAGGGGGCGGCAGATACGCAGTATTTT.

The chain couples TRBV29-1 to TRBJ2-5; 10 bases line up with TRBD1. This CDR3 comprises 15 residues. Germline CDR1 is SQVTM and CDR2 is ANQGSEA. V was clipped by 6 bases and J by 1 base; unmatched bases: 8. The CDR3 DNA reads TGCAGCGTGGGCGGGACAGGGGATACCCAAGAGACCCAGTACTTC. It translates to CSVGGTGDTQETQYF.

This clonotype came up many times. V is TRBV7-9 and J is TRBJ2-7; 11 nucleotides agree with TRBD2. The CDR3 length is 16 residues. Germline CDR1 is SEHNR and CDR2 is FQNEAQ (reference sequence). Trimming at V came to 5 bases and at J to 0 bases, leaving 6 bases not matched to a gene. CDR3 sequence: CASSQGLAGSSYEQYF. Here the CDR3 DNA reads TGTGCCAGCAGCCAAGGACTAGCGGGTAGCTCCTACGAGCAGTACTTC.

This clonotype appeared a few times. Written as DNA, the CDR3 is TGTGCCAGCAGGGCCGGGCAAGAGACCCAGTACTTC. Translated, it gives CASRAGQETQYF. The chain is built from TRBV7-8 and TRBJ2-5; no definite D call. CDR1 is SGHVS and CDR2 is FQNEAQ in the germline V gene. V was clipped by 6 bases and J by 2 bases, with 7 bases between them. The CDR3 extends over 12 amino acids.

This chain links TRBV28 with TRBJ2-1; 9 positions agree with TRBD2. V shed 5 bases and J 6 bases; nucleotides not matched to a gene: 17. The CDR3 loop spans 18 amino acids. Germline V gene data show CDR1 as MDHEN and CDR2 as SYDVKM. The CDR3 is CASSPPAAGGPEGNEQFF. The CDR3, as DNA: TGTGCCAGCAGTCCCCCCGCGGCGGGAGGGCCCGAGGGCAATGAGCAGTTCTTC.

This clonotype has a handful of counts. V and J are TRBV7-6 and TRBJ2-1; 11 nucleotides agree with TRBD2. Losses at the gene ends were 5 bases for V and 5 bases for J; bases not matched to a gene: 14. CDR1 SGHVS and CDR2 FNYEAQ come from the germline V gene. The length of the CDR3 is 18 residues. The CDR3 nucleotides are TGTGCCAGCAGCGCAGTAGCGGGAGGGTCATCCTTGGACAATGAGCAGTTCTTC. It encodes CASSAVAGGSSLDNEQFF.

This clonotype was picked up a small number of times. This chain joins TRBV5-1 and TRBJ1-2; 11 positions match TRBD1. The CDR3 consists of 16 residues. Looked up from germline, CDR1 is SGHRS and CDR2 is YFSETQ. The junction had 11 bases not matched to a gene; V was cut back by 2 bases and J by 8 bases. DNA of the CDR3: TGCGCCAGCAGCTTCAGTCGTGGGACAGGGGGGAGCGGCTACACCTTC. Protein product: CASSFSRGTGGSGYTF.

This clonotype has just a few counts. The chain is built from TRBV3-1 and TRBJ2-3; TRBD2 aligns across 9 bases. The CDR3 spans 17 residues. Germline V gene sequence: CDR1 LGHDT, CDR2 YNNKEL (reference sequence). V gave up 5 bases and J gave up 0 bases; unmatched junction bases: 9. CDR3 DNA: TGTGCCAGCAGCAAATTCCTAGCGGGGAGAAGCACAGATACGCAGTATTTT. Translating it yields CASSKFLAGRSTDTQYF.

This clonotype was seen at least ten times. The chain employs TRBV6-2 or TRBV6-3 and TRBJ2-3, with 9 positions matching TRBD2. The ends lost 7 bases at V and 4 bases at J; junction bases unmatched: 9. This CDR3 spans 15 amino acids. Looked up from germline, CDR1 is MNHEY and CDR2 is SVGEGT. The CDR3 bases are TGTGCCAGCATCCCAGGGACTAGCCCTCCAGATACGCAGTATTTT. Translation: CASIPGTSPPDTQYF.

The V and J genes are TRBV20-1 and TRBJ2-7, with 9 bases identical to TRBD1. This CDR3 region has 13 residues. Trimming took 6 bases from V and 3 from J; bases not matched to a gene: 6. The germline gives CDR1 DFQATT, CDR2 SNEGSKA (reference sequence). The CDR3 loop reads CSAPDRGVYEQYF. DNA for the CDR3: TGCAGTGCCCCAGACAGGGGGGTCTACGAGCAGTACTTC.

This chain links TRBV5-6 with TRBJ2-7; D not certain. Trimming removed 0 bases at V and 2 bases at J, with 9 bases between. The germline V gene encodes CDR1 SGHDT and CDR2 YYEEEE. The CDR3 is 14 amino acids. DNA for the CDR3: TGTGCCAGCAGCTTGGGACTGGATACCTACGAGCAGTACTTC. Its translation is CASSLGLDTYEQYF.